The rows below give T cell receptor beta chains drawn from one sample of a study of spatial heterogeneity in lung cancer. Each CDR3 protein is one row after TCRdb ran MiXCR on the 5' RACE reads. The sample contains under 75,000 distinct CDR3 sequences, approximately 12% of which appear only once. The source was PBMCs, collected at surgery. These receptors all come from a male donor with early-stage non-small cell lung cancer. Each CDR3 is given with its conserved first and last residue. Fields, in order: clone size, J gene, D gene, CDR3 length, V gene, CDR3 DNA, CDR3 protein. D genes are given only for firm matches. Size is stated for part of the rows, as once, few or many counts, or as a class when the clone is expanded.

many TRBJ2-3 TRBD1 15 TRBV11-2 TGTGCCAGCAGCCGCCGGGACAGCAGCACAGATACGCAGTATTTT CASSRRDSSTDTQYF
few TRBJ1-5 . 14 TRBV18 TGTGCCAGCTCACCACAAACCGAAAATCAGCCCCAGCATTTT CASSPQTENQPQHF
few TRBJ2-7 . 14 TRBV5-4 TGTGCCAGCAGCCAGTCGAACGGATACTACGAGCAGTACTTC CASSQSNGYYEQYF
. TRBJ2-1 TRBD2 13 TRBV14 TGTGCCAGCAGCTACACACTAGCGAATGAGCAGTTCTTC CASSYTLANEQFF
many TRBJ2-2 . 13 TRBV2 TGTGCCAGCAGTGAAGTAGTCACCGGGGAGCTGTTTTTT CASSEVVTGELFF
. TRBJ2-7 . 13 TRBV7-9 TGTGCCAGCGGAGGGGGACCATCCTACGAGCAGTACTTC CASGGGPSYEQYF
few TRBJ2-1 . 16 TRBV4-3 TGCGCCAGCAGCCAAATCCCCGAAGCGAATCACAATGAGCAGTTCTTC CASSQIPEANHNEQFF
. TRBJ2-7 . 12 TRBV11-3 TGTGCCAGCAGCCGATCCGGGGACGAGCAGTACTTC CASSRSGDEQYF
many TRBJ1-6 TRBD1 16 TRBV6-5 TGTGCCAGCAGTTACCCGAGGACAGGGTTGTATTCACCCCTCCACTTT CASSYPRTGLYSPLHF
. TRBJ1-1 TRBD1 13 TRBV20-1 TGCAGTGCTAAGACAGGGGGGAACACTGAAGCTTTCTTT CSAKTGGNTEAFF
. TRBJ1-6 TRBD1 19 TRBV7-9 TGTGCCAGCAGCTCCTCCCGGGCCTTCCGGGACAGAAATAATTCACCCCTCCACTTT CASSSSRAFRDRNNSPLHF
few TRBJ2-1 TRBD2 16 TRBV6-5 TGTGCCAGCAGGCCCGGGTCGGGAGGCCCCTACAATGAGCAGTTCTTC CASRPGSGGPYNEQFF
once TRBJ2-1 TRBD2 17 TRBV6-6 TGTGCCAGCAGTTACTCGGGACTAGCGGGCTCCTACAATGAGCAGTTCTTC CASSYSGLAGSYNEQFF
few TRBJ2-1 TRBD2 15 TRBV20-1 TGCAGTGCTAGAGGACTAGCGGGAGGGCCCCATGAGCAGTTCTTC CSARGLAGGPHEQFF
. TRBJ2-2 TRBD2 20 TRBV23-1 TGCGCCAGCAGTCCGAGGCAGGCTAGCGGGCTCCAAACGGGCACCGGGGAGCTGTTTTTT CASSPRQASGLQTGTGELFF
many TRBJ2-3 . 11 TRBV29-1 TGCAGCCTTGAGAGTGGAGATACGCAGTATTTT CSLESGDTQYF
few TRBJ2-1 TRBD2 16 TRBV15 TGTGCCACCAGCAAGCCGGGACTAGCGGGAGAGAGGGAGCAGTTCTTC CATSKPGLAGEREQFF
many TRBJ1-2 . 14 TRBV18 TGTGCCAGCTCACCTCTAAGAGCTAACTATGGCTACACCTTC CASSPLRANYGYTF
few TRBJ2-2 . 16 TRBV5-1 TGCGCCAGCAGCTTGAATAGGGGCGGCGGCACCGGGGAGCTGTTTTTT CASSLNRGGGTGELFF
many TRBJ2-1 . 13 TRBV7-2 TGTGCCAGCAGCTTAGCGTGGGGGAATGAGCAGTTCTTC CASSLAWGNEQFF
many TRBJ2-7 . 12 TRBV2 TGTGCCAGCAGATCTGATATCTACGAGCAGTACTTC CASRSDIYEQYF
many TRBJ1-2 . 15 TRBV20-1 TGCAGTGCTAGAGACAGTATCACAAACCCTTATGGCTACACCTTC CSARDSITNPYGYTF
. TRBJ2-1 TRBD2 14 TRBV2 TGTGCCAGCAGTGAACAAGCGGGGAGAGCTGAGCAGTTCTTC CASSEQAGRAEQFF
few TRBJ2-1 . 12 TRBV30 TGTGCCTGGATAAAACCGACTGATGAGCAGTTCTTC CAWIKPTDEQFF
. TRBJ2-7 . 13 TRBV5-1 TGCGCCAGCAGCCAGGGACTTAGCTACGAGCAGTACTTC CASSQGLSYEQYF
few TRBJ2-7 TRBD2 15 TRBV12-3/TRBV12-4 TGTGCCAGCAGGCTAGCGGGGGGTACAACCTACGAGCAGTACTTC CASRLAGGTTYEQYF
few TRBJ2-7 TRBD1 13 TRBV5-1 TGCGCCAGCAGCCGCGGGACAGGCTACGAGCAGTACTTC CASSRGTGYEQYF
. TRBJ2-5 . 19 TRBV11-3 TGTGCCAGCAGCGATAGCCGGGTCTTCGGACAGTCCCACCAAGAGACCCAGTACTTC CASSDSRVFGQSHQETQYF
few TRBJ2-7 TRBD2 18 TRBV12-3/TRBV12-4 TGTGCCAGCAGTTTAGCGAGTCAAGCGGGGAGTATCTCCTACGAGCAGTACTTC CASSLASQAGSISYEQYF
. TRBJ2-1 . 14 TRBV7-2 TGTGCCAGCAGCCGGGGGAGAAACTACAATGAGCAGTTCTTC CASSRGRNYNEQFF
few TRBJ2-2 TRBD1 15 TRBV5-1 TGCGCCAGCAGGGCCGTGACAGGGCTCACCGGGGAGCTGTTTTTT CASRAVTGLTGELFF
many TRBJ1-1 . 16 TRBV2 TGTGCCAGCAGTGGGGGAACGGGGCGTATAGTGGGTGAAGCTTTCTTT CASSGGTGRIVGEAFF
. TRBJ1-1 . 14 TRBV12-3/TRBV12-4 TGTGCCAGCAGTTTACTGGTCCAGAACACTGAAGCTTTCTTT CASSLLVQNTEAFF
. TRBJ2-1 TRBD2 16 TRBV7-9 TGTGCCAGCAGCTTAGTAGCGGGAGTTTCCTACAATGAGCAGTTCTTC CASSLVAGVSYNEQFF
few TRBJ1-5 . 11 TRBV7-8 TGTGGGTCGGGGGAGTATCAGCCCCAGCATTTT CGSGEYQPQHF
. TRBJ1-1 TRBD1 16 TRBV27 TGTGCCAGCAGTTATCGGGCAGGGGGGCCCGGCACTGAAGCTTTCTTT CASSYRAGGPGTEAFF
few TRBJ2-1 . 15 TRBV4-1 TGCGCCAGCAGCCAAGGGGGGGCAGGGGTAAATGAGCAGTTCTTC CASSQGGAGVNEQFF
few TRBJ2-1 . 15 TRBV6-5 TGTGCCAGCAGAACTCGCGATCGGCTCCACAATGAGCAGTTCTTC CASRTRDRLHNEQFF
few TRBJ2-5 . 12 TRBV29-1 TGCAGCGTGGGGACTGGGACAGAGACCCAGTACTTC CSVGTGTETQYF